This T cell receptor beta chain was recovered during a study of blood T cell repertoires in COVID-19. Study-level information: Specimens from acute and convalescent COVID-19 originated in the United States, Italy and Spain. In each case, the material was cDNA or gDNA derived from T cells, B-cell-depleted T cells, or PBMCs.

Per the study methods: Scientists estimated how many nucleated cells there were by amplifying reference gene primers. Sequenced by immunoSEQ multiplex PCR; TCRdb stores in-frame clones only, minus some. The V and J calls and clone size are taken from that table; D and trimming were inferred from the DNA. Among approximately 300,000 clones, around 89% were seen once, and the ten largest hold 3.7%. Looked up from germline, CDR1 is LGHDT and CDR2 is YNNKEL (reference sequence). V lost 0 bases and J 4 bases, leaving 12 bases between the germline ends. This CDR3 contains 15 residues. The chain has TRBV3-1 (or the pseudogene TRBV3-2) and TRBJ1-1; D gene unclear. The TCR originated in a woman aged 35 to 49 with acute or convalescent COVID-19. Material for sequencing was peripheral blood. This chain's CDR3 is CASSQDQRVFTEAFF. CDR3 sequence (DNA): TGTGCCAGCAGCCAAGATCAGAGGGTTTTCACTGAAGCTTTCTTT.